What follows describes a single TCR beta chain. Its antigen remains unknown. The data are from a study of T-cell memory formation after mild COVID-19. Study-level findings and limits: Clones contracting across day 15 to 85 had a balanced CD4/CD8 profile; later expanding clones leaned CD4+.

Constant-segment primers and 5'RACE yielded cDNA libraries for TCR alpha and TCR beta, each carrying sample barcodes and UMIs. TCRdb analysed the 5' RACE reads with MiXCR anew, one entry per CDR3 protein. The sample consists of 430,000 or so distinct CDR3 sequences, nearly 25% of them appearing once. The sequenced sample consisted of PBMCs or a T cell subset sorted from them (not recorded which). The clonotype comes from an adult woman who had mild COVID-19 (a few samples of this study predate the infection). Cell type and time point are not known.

This CDR3 is CAIRPTGAHEQFF. The CDR3 DNA sequence: TGTGCCATCAGGCCCACAGGGGCCCATGAGCAGTTCTTC. This sequence joins TRBV10-3 and TRBJ2-1; TRBD1 aligns across 7 bases. Trimming cost V 6 bases and J 8 bases; bases outside gene matches: 7. The CDR3 contains 13 residues. Germline values: CDR1 ENHRY, CDR2 SYGVKD.